This T cell receptor beta chain was recovered during a study of beta chain features in type 1 diabetes. Notes on the study in general: Patients showed naive, central memory and Treg TCRB repertoires that appeared more similar than those of healthy donors.

This clone was seen a few times. Its specificity is unknown. Expressed TCRB transcripts got sequenced, as all isolated RNA was reverse transcribed. The protocol was immunoSEQ multiplex PCR, while the TCRdb copy is restricted to in-frame clones and leaves out a portion. The sample includes around 450,000 clones, over 10% seen only once; the top ten take 0.046%. This TCR came from a woman aged 18-29 years in good health. The specimen sequenced was naive CD4+ T cells from blood.

The CDR3 loop reads CASSQPGRGSTDTQYF. The CDR3, as DNA: TGCGCCAGCAGCCAACCTGGACGGGGTAGCACAGATACGCAGTATTTT. V and J are TRBV4-1 and TRBJ2-3; TRBD2 is a possible D gene (5 bases). Germline-derived CDR1 and CDR2 are MGHRA and YSYEKL. With 2 bases removed from V and 0 bases from J, the gap between germline ends came to 12 bases. CDR3 size: 16 residues.